Listed below are T cell receptor beta chains from one sample, sequenced in a study of shared clonotypes between healthy human individuals. This table comes from immunoSEQ multiplex PCR, and its TCRdb copy is limited to in-frame clones, with some not included. The sample consists of around 1.9 million clones, approximately 92% of them appearing once. The specimen was naive CD8+ T cells from PBMCs. The receptors were gathered from a man between 18 and 35 years old in good health. Some clones in this sample may be carry-over from other donors' samples. CDR3s include the opening cysteine and the closing phenylalanine or tryptophan. A D gene is named only where the DNA matches it firmly. Size is omitted from some rows. Given values are once, few, many or a class for expanded clones.

TGTGCCAGCAGCCCAACTAGCGGGAGGAACACCGGGGAGCTGTTTTTT	CASSPTSGRNTGELFF	TRBJ2-2	TRBD2	once	16	TRBV13
TGCGCCAGCAGCCTGCCCTGGCCGGACAGGGACCACAATGAGCAGTTCTTC	CASSLPWPDRDHNEQFF	TRBJ2-1	TRBD1	NA	17	TRBV5-1
TGTGCCAGCAGCTCCGAGCGGGAGGGAGATACGCAGTATTTT	CASSSEREGDTQYF	TRBJ2-3	TRBD2	NA	14	TRBV7-9
TGTGCCAGCAGTGCGCGACAGGATAGCAATCAGCCCCAGCATTTT	CASSARQDSNQPQHF	TRBJ1-5	NA	NA	15	TRBV6-6
TGCGCCAGCAGCCACGAATCTTCCGGACTGCCCCGGAACGAGCAGTACTTC	CASSHESSGLPRNEQYF	TRBJ2-7	NA	NA	17	TRBV4-3
TGTGCCAGCAGCTTTATGGACAGGGGCCCTGAGTACCAAGAGACCCAGTACTTC	CASSFMDRGPEYQETQYF	TRBJ2-5	TRBD1	NA	18	TRBV7-9
TGCGCCAGCAGCTTGTCGAGGTCAGATACGCAGTATTTT	CASSLSRSDTQYF	TRBJ2-3	NA	NA	13	TRBV5-1
TGTGCCAGCAGTGCCCCCCCCTACGAGCAGTACTTC	CASSAPPYEQYF	TRBJ2-7	NA	NA	12	TRBV28
TGTGCCAGCAGTCGAAGGACAGAGTACTTC	CASSRRTEYF	TRBJ2-7	NA	NA	10	TRBV6-4
TGCAGCGCCCTAGGCCAGGGCGGCGAGCAGTACTTC	CSALGQGGEQYF	TRBJ2-7	NA	NA	12	TRBV29-1
TGTGCCAGCAGCACCCTTTTAGAGACACCTCTTGCAACTAATGAAAAACTGTTTTTT	CASSTLLETPLATNEKLFF	TRBJ1-4	NA	once	19	TRBV5-8
TGTGCCAGCAGTGAAGACAGTTCTGATCAGCCCCAGCATTTT	CASSEDSSDQPQHF	TRBJ1-5	NA	few	14	TRBV2
TGTGCCATCGAGGGCTTTCGGGCCGGGGAGCTGTTTTTT	CAIEGFRAGELFF	TRBJ2-2	NA	NA	13	TRBV28
TGTGCCAGCAGTACGAGCGGGGACGAGCAGTACTTC	CASSTSGDEQYF	TRBJ2-7	TRBD2	NA	12	TRBV5-6
TGTGCCAGCAGTTACTCGAGGGGTTGTGAGACCCAGTACTTC	CASSYSRGCETQYF	TRBJ2-5	NA	NA	14	TRBV6-7
TGTGCCAGCAGGTTTGAGGGCACTGAAGCTTTCTTT	CASRFEGTEAFF	TRBJ1-1	NA	NA	12	TRBV5-8
TGTGCCAGCAGTCGGACAGGAAACGAGCAGTACTTC	CASSRTGNEQYF	TRBJ2-7	TRBD1	NA	12	TRBV28
TGTGCCAGCAGATCGGGGACAGCCCCCTACGAGCAGTACTTC	CASRSGTAPYEQYF	TRBJ2-7	TRBD1	NA	14	TRBV6-1
TGTGCCAGCAGCGGTCGATCGGGACTAGCGGGAGGGATTCGACGTGAGCAGTTCTTC	CASSGRSGLAGGIRREQFF	TRBJ2-1	TRBD2	NA	19	TRBV13
TGTGCCAGTAGTATACAAGGGACTAGCCCGTGGGATGAGCAGTTCTTC	CASSIQGTSPWDEQFF	TRBJ2-1	TRBD2	NA	16	TRBV19
TGCAGCGCGTGGCTAGCGGGAAACAATGAGCAGTTCTTC	CSAWLAGNNEQFF	TRBJ2-1	TRBD2	once	13	TRBV29-1
TGTGCCAGCACCGGGGACAGAAAGAGCACAGATACGCAGTATTTT	CASTGDRKSTDTQYF	TRBJ2-3	TRBD1	NA	15	TRBV7-9
TGTGCCAGCAGCTTGGCCGAACTTCCAATCGGCAGCCAAGAGACCCAGTACTTC	CASSLAELPIGSQETQYF	TRBJ2-5	NA	once	18	TRBV5-6
TGCGCCAGCAGCCTGGACAGGGGTACGACTGAAGCTTTCTTT	CASSLDRGTTEAFF	TRBJ1-1	TRBD1	NA	14	TRBV5-1
TGTGCCAGCAGTGAAGCGGGGGGCGGAGTTGCAACTAATGAAAAACTGTTTTTT	CASSEAGGGVATNEKLFF	TRBJ1-4	NA	NA	18	TRBV2
TGTGCCAGCAGCCGAGACAGGTATAATCAGCCCCAGCATTTT	CASSRDRYNQPQHF	TRBJ1-5	NA	once	14	TRBV5-6
TGCAGCGTCGTCCACCCGGGAAAAGGAAACACCATATATTTT	CSVVHPGKGNTIYF	TRBJ1-3	NA	once	14	TRBV29-1
TGTGCCACCAGCAGGGAGTCGAGCGGGAGCTCAGATACGCAGTATTTT	CATSRESSGSSDTQYF	TRBJ2-3	TRBD2	NA	16	TRBV15